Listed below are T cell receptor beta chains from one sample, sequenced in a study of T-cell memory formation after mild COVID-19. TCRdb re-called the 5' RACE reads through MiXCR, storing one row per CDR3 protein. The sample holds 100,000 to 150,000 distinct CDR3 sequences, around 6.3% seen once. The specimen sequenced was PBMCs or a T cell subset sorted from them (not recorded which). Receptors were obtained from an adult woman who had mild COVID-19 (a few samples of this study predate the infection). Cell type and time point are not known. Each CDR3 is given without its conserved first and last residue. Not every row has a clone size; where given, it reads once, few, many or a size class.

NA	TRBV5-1	ASNRQGDTGELF
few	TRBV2	ASRGALGKLF
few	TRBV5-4	AAGTPAYNEQF
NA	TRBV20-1	SARDNSGSGDTQY
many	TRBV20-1	SASRDPNSPLH
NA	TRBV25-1	AIQGGETQY
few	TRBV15	ATSREGGIDTQY
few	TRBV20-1	SASGQGANYGYT
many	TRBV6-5	ASSYQGANGYT
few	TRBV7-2	ASSLATVQGDTQY
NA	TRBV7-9	ASSLETGVGYT
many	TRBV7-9	ASSQDSSSMGNNEQF
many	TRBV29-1	SVAGTGNQPQH
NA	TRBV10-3	AISEALGVISGNTIY
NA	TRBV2	ASSEVPGATQY
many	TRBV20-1	SAREWNTASNQPQH
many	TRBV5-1	ASSLNRGSEQY
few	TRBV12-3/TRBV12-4	ASRETSGPFRQF
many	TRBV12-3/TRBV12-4	ASSPDGENSPLH
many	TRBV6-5	ASSYLIAGVVYEQY
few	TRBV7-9	ASSLDGQSTDTQY
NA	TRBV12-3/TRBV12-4	ASSLALVAGGPTGELF
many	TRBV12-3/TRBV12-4	ASLATGGLETQY
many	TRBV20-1	SALGTSTDTQY
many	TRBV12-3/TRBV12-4	ASSLVGGGNQPQH
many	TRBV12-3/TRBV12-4	ASSSRFSPEGRTDTQY
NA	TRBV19	ASSRQGTAEQY
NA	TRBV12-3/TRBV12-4	ASSFIGGTSYNEQF
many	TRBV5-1	ASRREGGYEQY
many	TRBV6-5	ASRPHRANTEAF
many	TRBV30	AWTNSGVREQY
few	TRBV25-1	ASSEGGSTEAF
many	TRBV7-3	ASSLTEGLSSYNEQF
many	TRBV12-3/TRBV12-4	ASSSGVTHTGELF
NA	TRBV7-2	ASSLGVSTGYEQY
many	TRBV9	ASAVRGGAEAF
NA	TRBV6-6	ASSYSQDGHGYT
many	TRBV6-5	ASKSAQGRTDTQY
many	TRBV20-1	SAPLSGGNEQF
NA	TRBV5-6	ASSLGLQSSNYGYT
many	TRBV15	ATSRDRGGQETQY
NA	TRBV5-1	ASSSGTDYSPLH